This TCR beta chain derives from a study of early T cells in non-severe SARS-CoV-2 infection. Background on the study: The authors sequenced bulk RNA from unsorted whole blood, leaving chains unpaired. Overall study results and limits: Sequences matched to VDJdb favored anti-spike CD8 responses, while private and CD4 specificities were missed.

Researchers attached unique molecular identifiers to individual cDNA molecules. MiXCR, run by TCRdb on the 5' RACE reads, gives a single entry per CDR3 protein. The sample lists tens of thousands of distinct CDR3 sequences; approximately 13% were seen once. Germline assignment: CDR1 SGHNT and CDR2 YYREEE (reference sequence). This CDR3 contains 13 residues. The ends lost 4 bases at V and 1 base at J; junction bases unmatched: 2. Points on this clonotype: Its antigen is still unknown.

The TCR originated in an adult who was a healthcare worker with PCR-confirmed SARS-CoV-2 infection or an uninfected control (not recorded which). Sequenced: whole blood. The chain couples TRBV5-4 to TRBJ2-7; 7 bases align to TRBD1. CDR3: CASSTGQSYEQYF. The CDR3 DNA reads as TGTGCCAGCAGCACGGGACAGTCCTACGAGCAGTACTTC.